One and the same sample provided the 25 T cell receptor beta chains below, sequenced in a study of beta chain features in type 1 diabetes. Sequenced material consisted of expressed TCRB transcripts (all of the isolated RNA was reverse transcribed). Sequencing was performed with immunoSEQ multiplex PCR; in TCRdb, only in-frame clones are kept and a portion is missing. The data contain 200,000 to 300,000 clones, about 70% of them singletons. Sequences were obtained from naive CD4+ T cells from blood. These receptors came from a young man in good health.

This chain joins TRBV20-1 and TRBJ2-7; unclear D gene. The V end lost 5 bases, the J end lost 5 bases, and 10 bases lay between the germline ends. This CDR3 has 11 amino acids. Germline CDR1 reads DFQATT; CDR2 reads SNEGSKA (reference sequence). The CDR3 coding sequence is TGCAGTGCTCGCGCTCGGGACGAGCAGTACTTC. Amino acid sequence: CSARARDEQYF.

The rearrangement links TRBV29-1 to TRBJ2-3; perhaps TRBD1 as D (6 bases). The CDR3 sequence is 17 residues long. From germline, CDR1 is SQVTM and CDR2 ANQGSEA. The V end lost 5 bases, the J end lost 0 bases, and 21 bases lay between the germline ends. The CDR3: CSVLVRGKASSTDTQYF. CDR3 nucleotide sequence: TGCAGCGTTTTGGTGAGGGGGAAAGCTTCTAGCACAGATACGCAGTATTTT.

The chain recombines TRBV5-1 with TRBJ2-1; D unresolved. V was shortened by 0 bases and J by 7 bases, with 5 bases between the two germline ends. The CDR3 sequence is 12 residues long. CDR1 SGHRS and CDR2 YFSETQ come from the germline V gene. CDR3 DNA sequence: TGCGCCAGCAGCTTGGGCTCTAATGAGCAGTTCTTC. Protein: CASSLGSNEQFF.

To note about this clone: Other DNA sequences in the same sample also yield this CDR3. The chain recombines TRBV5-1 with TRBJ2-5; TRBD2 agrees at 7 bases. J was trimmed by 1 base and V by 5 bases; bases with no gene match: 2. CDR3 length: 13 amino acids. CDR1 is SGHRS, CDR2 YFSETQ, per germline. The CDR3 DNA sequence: TGCGCCAGCAGTAGCGGGTCCCAAGAGACCCAGTACTTC. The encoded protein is CASSSGSQETQYF.

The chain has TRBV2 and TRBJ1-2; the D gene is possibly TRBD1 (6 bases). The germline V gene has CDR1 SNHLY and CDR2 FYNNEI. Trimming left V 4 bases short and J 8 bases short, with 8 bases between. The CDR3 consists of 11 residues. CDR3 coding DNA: TGTGCCAGCAGTGCGGGGGCAGGCTACACCTTC. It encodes CASSAGAGYTF.

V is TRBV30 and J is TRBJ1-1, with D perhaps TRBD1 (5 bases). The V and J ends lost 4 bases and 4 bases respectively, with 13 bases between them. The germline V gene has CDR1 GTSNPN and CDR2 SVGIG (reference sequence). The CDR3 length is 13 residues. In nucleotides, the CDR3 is TGTGCCTGGATCCGGGGGTCAGGCACTGAAGCTTTCTTT. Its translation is CAWIRGSGTEAFF.

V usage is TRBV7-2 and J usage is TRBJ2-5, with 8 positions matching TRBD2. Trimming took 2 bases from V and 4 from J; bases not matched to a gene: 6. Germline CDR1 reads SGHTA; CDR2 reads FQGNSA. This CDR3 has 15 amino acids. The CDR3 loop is CASSLRRGAGETQYF. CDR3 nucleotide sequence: TGTGCCAGCAGCTTAAGGCGGGGGGCCGGAGAGACCCAGTACTTC.

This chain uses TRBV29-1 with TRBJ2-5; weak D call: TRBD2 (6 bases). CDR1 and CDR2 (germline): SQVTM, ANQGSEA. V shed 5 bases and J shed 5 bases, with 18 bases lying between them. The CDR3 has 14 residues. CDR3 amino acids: CSVLSGGLGETQYF. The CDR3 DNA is TGCAGCGTTCTTAGCGGAGGTCTTGGGGAGACCCAGTACTTC.

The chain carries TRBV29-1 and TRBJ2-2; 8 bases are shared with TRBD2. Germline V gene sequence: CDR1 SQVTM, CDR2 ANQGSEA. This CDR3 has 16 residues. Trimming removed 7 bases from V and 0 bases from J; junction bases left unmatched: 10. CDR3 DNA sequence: TGCAGCGCAAGGAATAGCGGGGACGCGAACACCGGGGAGCTGTTTTTT. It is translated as CSARNSGDANTGELFF.

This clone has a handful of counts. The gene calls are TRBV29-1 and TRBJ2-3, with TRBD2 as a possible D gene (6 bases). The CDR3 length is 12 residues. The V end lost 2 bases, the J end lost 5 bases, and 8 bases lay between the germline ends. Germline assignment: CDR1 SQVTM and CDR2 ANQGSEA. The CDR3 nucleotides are TGCAGCGTTGAATCGGGAGTAGATACGCAGTATTTT. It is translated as CSVESGVDTQYF.

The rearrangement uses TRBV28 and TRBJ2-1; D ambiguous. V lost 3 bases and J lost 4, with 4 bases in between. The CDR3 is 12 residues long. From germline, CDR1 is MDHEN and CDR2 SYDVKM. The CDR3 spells CASSLLYNEQFF. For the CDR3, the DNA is TGTGCCAGCAGTTTGCTGTACAATGAGCAGTTCTTC.

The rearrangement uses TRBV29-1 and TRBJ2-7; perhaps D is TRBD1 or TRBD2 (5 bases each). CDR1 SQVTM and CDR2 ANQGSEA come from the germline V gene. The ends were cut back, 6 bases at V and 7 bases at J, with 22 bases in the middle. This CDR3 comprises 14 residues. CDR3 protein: CSVGSWDPGREQYF. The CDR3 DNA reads TGCAGCGTCGGTTCCTGGGACCCCGGAAGGGAGCAGTACTTC.

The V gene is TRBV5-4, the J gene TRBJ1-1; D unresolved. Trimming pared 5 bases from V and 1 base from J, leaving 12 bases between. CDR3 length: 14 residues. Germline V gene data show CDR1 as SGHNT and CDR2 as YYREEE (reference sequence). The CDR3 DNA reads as TGTGCCAGCAGTCGACCTGAAAAGAACACTGAAGCTTTCTTT. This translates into CASSRPEKNTEAFF.

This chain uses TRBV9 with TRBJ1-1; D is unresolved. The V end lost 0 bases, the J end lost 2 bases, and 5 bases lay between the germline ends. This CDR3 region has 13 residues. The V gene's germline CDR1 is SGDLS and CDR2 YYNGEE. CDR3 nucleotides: TGTGCCAGCAGCGTAGGGATCAACACTGAAGCTTTCTTT. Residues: CASSVGINTEAFF.

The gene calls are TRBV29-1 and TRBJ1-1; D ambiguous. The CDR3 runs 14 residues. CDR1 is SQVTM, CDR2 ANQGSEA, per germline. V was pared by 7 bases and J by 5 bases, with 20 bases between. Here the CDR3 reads CSAQGGLRRTEAFF. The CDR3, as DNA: TGCAGCGCCCAAGGAGGCCTCAGGAGGACTGAAGCTTTCTTT.

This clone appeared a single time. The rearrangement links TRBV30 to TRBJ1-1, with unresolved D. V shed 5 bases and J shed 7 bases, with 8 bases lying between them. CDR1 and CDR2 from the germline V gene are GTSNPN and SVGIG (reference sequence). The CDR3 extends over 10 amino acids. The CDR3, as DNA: TGTGCCTGGGGCGAAAATGAAGCTTTCTTT. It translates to CAWGENEAFF.

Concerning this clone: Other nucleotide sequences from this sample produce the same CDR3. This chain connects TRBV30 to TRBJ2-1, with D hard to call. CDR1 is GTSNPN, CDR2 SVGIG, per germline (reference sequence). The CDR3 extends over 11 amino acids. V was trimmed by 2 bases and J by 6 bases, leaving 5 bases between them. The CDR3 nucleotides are TGTGCCTGGAGTAGCCTCAATGAGCAGTTCTTC. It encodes CAWSSLNEQFF.

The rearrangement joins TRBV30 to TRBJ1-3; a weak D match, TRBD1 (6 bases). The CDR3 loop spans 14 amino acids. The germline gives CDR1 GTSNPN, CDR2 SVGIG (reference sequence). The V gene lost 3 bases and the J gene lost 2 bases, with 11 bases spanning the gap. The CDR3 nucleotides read TGTGCCTGGAGACTACAGGGAACTGGAAACACCATATATTTT. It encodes CAWRLQGTGNTIYF.

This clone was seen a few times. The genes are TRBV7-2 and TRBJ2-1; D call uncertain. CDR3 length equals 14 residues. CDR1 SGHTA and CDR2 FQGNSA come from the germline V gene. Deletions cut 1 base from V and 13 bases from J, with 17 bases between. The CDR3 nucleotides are TGTGCCAGCAGCTTAGAGGTGGCGGCGCCTGCTCAGTTCTTC. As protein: CASSLEVAAPAQFF. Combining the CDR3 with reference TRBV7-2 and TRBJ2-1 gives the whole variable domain GAGVSQSPSNKVTEKGKDVELRCDPISGHTALYWYRQSLGQGLEFLIYFQGNSAPDKSGLPSDRFSAERTGGSVSTLTIQRTQQEDSAVYLCASSLEVAAPAQFFGPGTRLTVL.

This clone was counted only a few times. The DNA for the CDR3 is TGTGCCAGCAGTTACTCCCGGACAGGGTCTAATTCACCCCTCCACTTT. Translating gives CASSYSRTGSNSPLHF. The chain couples TRBV6-5 to TRBJ1-6; 8 positions agree with TRBD1. Germline CDR1 MNHEY, CDR2 SVGAGI. This CDR3 has 16 amino acids. Trimming at V came to 0 bases and at J to 6 bases, leaving 4 bases not matched to a gene.

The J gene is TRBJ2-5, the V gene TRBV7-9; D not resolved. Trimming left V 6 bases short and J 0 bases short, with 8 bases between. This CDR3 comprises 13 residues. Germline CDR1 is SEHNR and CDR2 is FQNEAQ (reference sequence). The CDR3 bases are TGTGCCAGCAGACCTACTGACCAAGAGACCCAGTACTTC. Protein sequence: CASRPTDQETQYF.

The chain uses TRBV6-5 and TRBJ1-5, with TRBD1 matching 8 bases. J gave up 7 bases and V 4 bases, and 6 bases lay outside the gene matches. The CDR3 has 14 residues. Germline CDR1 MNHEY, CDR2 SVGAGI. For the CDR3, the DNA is TGTGCCAGCAGTTTCGGACAGGGCAGCCAGCCCCAGCATTTT. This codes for CASSFGQGSQPQHF.

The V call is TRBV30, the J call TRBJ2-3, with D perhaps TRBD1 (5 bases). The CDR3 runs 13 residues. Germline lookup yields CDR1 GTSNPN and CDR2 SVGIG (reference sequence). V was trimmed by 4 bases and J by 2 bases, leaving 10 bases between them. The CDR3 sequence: CAWTGFSTDTQYF. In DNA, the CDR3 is TGTGCCTGGACAGGGTTTTCCACAGATACGCAGTATTTT.

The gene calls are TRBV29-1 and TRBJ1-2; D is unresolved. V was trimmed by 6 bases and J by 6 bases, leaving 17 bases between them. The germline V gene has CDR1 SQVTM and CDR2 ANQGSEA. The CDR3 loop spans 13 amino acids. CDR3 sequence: CSVSPLTSDGYTF. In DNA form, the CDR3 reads TGCAGCGTCTCACCTCTGACATCGGATGGCTACACCTTC.

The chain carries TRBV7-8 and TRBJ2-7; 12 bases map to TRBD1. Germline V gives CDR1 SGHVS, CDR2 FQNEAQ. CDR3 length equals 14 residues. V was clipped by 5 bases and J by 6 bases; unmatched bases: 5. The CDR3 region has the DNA TGTGCCAGCAGCAGAGGGACAGGGGGCCTCGAGCAGTACTTC. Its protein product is CASSRGTGGLEQYF.